This TCR beta chain came from a study of T cell repertoires in ileal Crohn's disease. Study context: Patients had a median roughly 8-year disease duration, and less than 40% were active smokers.

Sequencing was performed with immunoSEQ multiplex PCR; in TCRdb, only in-frame clones are kept and a portion is missing. The top ten clones hold approximately 4.8% of a sample with approximately 9,000 clones, 70% to 80% of them seen once. Included were adult ileal or ileocolonic Crohn's patients indicated for ileocolonic resection. The CDR3 covers 15 residues. Trimming left V 5 bases short and J 0 bases short, with 11 bases between. The germline gives CDR1 MNHNS, CDR2 SASEGT. Sample: ileal tissue. The TCR sequence derives from an adult with Crohn's disease. This chain connects TRBV6-1 to TRBJ1-5; D remains ambiguous. The CDR3, as DNA: TGTGCCAGCAGTCACACAGCAGATAGCAATCAGCCCCAGCATTTT. Its translation is CASSHTADSNQPQHF.